Listed here are 29 T cell receptor beta chains from one sample, sequenced in a study of blood T cell repertoires in COVID-19. Here immunoSEQ multiplex PCR was the method, and the copy in TCRdb shows in-frame clones only, minus some. The sample contains about 200,000 clones, over 75% of which appear only once. Sequenced material: PBMCs or T cells enriched from blood (not recorded which). Receptors were obtained from a woman in her thirties or forties with acute COVID-19.

This clone has only a few counts. The rearrangement links TRBV27 to TRBJ2-7, with TRBD2 identical over 8 bases. The germline V gene has CDR1 MNHEY and CDR2 SMNVEV (reference sequence). The CDR3 loop spans 15 amino acids. Trimming cost V 8 bases and J 7 bases; bases outside gene matches: 16. CDR3: CASAPLPAGVREQYF. For the CDR3, the DNA is TGTGCCAGCGCCCCCCTGCCAGCGGGAGTTCGAGAGCAGTACTTC.

The J gene is TRBJ2-7, the V gene TRBV20-1, with a possible D match to TRBD1 (5 bases). This CDR3 is built from 11 residues. V was clipped by 3 bases and J by 3 bases, with 6 bases between them. The V gene's germline CDR1 is DFQATT and CDR2 SNEGSKA (reference sequence). The CDR3 nucleotides read TGCAGTGCTAGGGACAACTACGAGCAGTACTTC. It encodes CSARDNYEQYF.

The chain links TRBV25-1 to TRBJ2-5, with 7 bases fitting TRBD2. The CDR3 contains 13 residues. Germline V gene sequence: CDR1 MGHDK, CDR2 SYGVNS. Germline trimming cut 6 bases from V and 9 bases from J; bases unmatched to any gene: 10. The DNA for the CDR3 is TGTGCCAGCAGACATAGCGGGCCGGCGGCCCAGTACTTC. Amino acids: CASRHSGPAAQYF.

This clone was detected a few times. V and J are TRBV5-1 and TRBJ2-1; possible D gene TRBD2, 6 bases. The V gene lost 0 bases and the J gene lost 8 bases, with 12 bases spanning the gap. The CDR3 has 14 residues. Germline-derived CDR1 and CDR2 are SGHRS and YFSETQ. The CDR3 loop is CASSLVRGGDEQFF. The CDR3 region has the DNA TGCGCCAGCAGCTTGGTCCGGGGAGGCGATGAGCAGTTCTTC.

This sequence joins TRBV19 and TRBJ1-1; TRBD1 might be the D (5 bases). Trimming removed 6 bases at V and 1 base at J, with 12 bases between. Germline V gene sequence: CDR1 LNHDA, CDR2 SQIVND (reference sequence). The CDR3 contains 14 residues. The CDR3 protein is CASRPGLRNTEAFF. The CDR3 nucleotides are TGTGCCAGTAGGCCGGGACTTAGGAACACTGAAGCTTTCTTT.

V is TRBV7-6 and J is TRBJ1-5, with 8 bases identical to TRBD1. Germline CDR1 SGHVS, CDR2 FNYEAQ. The length of the CDR3 is 14 residues. The V segment lost 1 base and the J segment 6 bases; nucleotides outside the gene matches: 2. DNA of the CDR3: TGTGCCAGCAGCTTAGGGACAGGGAGTCAGCCCCAGCATTTT. Its translation is CASSLGTGSQPQHF.

The chain joins TRBV6-5 to TRBJ1-5, with D perhaps TRBD1 (5 bases). The V gene's germline CDR1 is MNHEY and CDR2 SVGAGI. V was pared by 5 bases and J by 5 bases, with 10 bases between. The CDR3 runs to 13 residues. The CDR3 region is CASSTRGDQPQHF. The DNA of the CDR3 is TGTGCCAGCAGTACTCGGGGGGATCAGCCCCAGCATTTT.

J is TRBJ2-1 and V is TRBV5-1; TRBD2 aligns across 16 bases. The V and J ends lost 4 bases and 2 bases, in that order; junction bases with no gene match: 3. Per the germline V gene, CDR1 is SGHRS and CDR2 is YFSETQ. This CDR3 has 17 residues. This chain's CDR3 is CASSEGTSGGAYNEQFF. The CDR3, as DNA: TGCGCCAGCAGCGAGGGGACTAGCGGGGGGGCCTACAATGAGCAGTTCTTC.

This chain links TRBV3-1 (or the pseudogene TRBV3-2) with TRBJ2-7; 11 positions agree with TRBD1. Germline V lookup: CDR1 LGHDT, CDR2 YNNKEL (reference sequence). J was trimmed by 4 bases and V by 4 bases; bases with no gene match: 6. The CDR3 runs to 15 residues. The CDR3 coding sequence is TGTGCCAGCAGCCGGACAGGGGGCGCAGGATACGAGCAGTACTTC. This sequence encodes CASSRTGGAGYEQYF.

The V and J genes are TRBV6-5 and TRBJ1-3; the D is unclear. Germline V gene sequence: CDR1 MNHEY, CDR2 SVGAGI. The ends were cut back, 6 bases at V and 1 base at J, with 13 bases in the middle. This CDR3 spans 15 amino acids. DNA of the CDR3: TGTGCCAGCAGCCTCGCGGGGTCTTCTGGAAACACCATATATTTT. It encodes CASSLAGSSGNTIYF.

The V call is TRBV5-1, the J call TRBJ1-5; D ambiguous. Germline CDR1 and CDR2: SGHRS and YFSETQ. This CDR3 contains 14 residues. V was trimmed by 8 bases and J by 5 bases, leaving 17 bases between them. CDR3 sequence: CASSSGDIDQPQHF. CDR3 coding DNA: TGCGCCAGTAGTTCCGGCGACATAGATCAGCCCCAGCATTTT.

The genes are TRBV7-9 and TRBJ1-1; 10 bases fit TRBD1. After removal of 5 bases from V and 5 bases from J, the junction contained 8 bases not matched to a gene. The CDR3 spans 15 residues. CDR1 is SEHNR and CDR2 is FQNEAQ in the germline V gene (reference sequence). The CDR3 sequence is CASSVRDRGRTEAFF. The CDR3 DNA sequence: TGTGCCAGCAGCGTCCGGGACAGGGGAAGGACTGAAGCTTTCTTT.

The rearrangement links TRBV9 to TRBJ2-2, with a possible D match to TRBD2 (5 bases). The CDR3 spans 16 residues. V was trimmed by 1 base and J by 2 bases, leaving 12 bases between them. Germline CDR1 SGDLS, CDR2 YYNGEE. This CDR3 reads CASSVRSGPNTGELFF. The CDR3 DNA reads as TGTGCCAGCAGCGTAAGGAGCGGCCCCAACACCGGGGAGCTGTTTTTT.

The rearrangement joins TRBV29-1 to TRBJ2-3; TRBD1 agrees at 9 bases. Losses at the gene ends were 1 base for V and 4 bases for J; bases not matched to a gene: 3. Germline V gene lookup returns CDR1 SQVTM and CDR2 ANQGSEA. The CDR3 is 14 residues long. The CDR3 DNA is TGCAGCGTTGAAGTTACAGGGGGCTCAGATACGCAGTATTTT. Its protein product is CSVEVTGGSDTQYF.

The V and J genes are TRBV7-3 and TRBJ2-5; 13 positions agree with TRBD2. CDR1 is SGHTA, CDR2 FQGTGA, per germline. The CDR3 runs 15 residues. J was trimmed by 7 bases and V by 4 bases; bases with no gene match: 6. CDR3 loop: CASSSTSGGPWTQYF. The CDR3 region has the DNA TGTGCCAGCAGCTCGACTAGCGGGGGGCCTTGGACCCAGTACTTC.

V gene TRBV28 combines with J gene TRBJ1-1; 10 positions match TRBD1. CDR3 size: 18 residues. With V trimmed by 4 bases and J by 0 bases, 11 bases remained unmatched. Looked up from germline, CDR1 is MDHEN and CDR2 is SYDVKM. The CDR3 region is CASSSTGGFAYLNTEAFF. The CDR3 nucleotides are TGTGCCAGCAGTTCGACAGGGGGCTTCGCTTATTTGAACACTGAAGCTTTCTTT.

V and J are TRBV10-2 and TRBJ2-3; 14 positions agree with TRBD2. Per the germline V gene, CDR1 is WSHSY and CDR2 is SAAADI. This CDR3 spans 15 amino acids. V dropped 7 bases and J dropped 4; count of bases not matched to a gene: 4. CDR3 amino acids: CASMGLAGVPDTQYF. CDR3 nucleotides: TGCGCCAGCATGGGACTAGCGGGGGTCCCAGATACGCAGTATTTT.

The J gene is TRBJ2-3, the V gene TRBV18; 7 bases are shared with TRBD1. After removal of 3 bases from V and 6 bases from J, the junction contained 15 bases not matched to a gene. Per germline, CDR1 KGHSH and CDR2 LQKENI. CDR3 size: 17 residues. The CDR3 spells CASSPMGPGTAKDTQYF. In DNA, the CDR3 is TGTGCCAGCTCACCTATGGGACCCGGGACAGCCAAGGATACGCAGTATTTT.

As for this clone: The junction differs from germline at one of its ends, possibly a read error. V gene TRBV7-9 combines with J gene TRBJ1-1, with D possibly TRBD1 on 6 matching bases. Germline loops: CDR1 SEHNR, CDR2 FQNEAQ (reference sequence). The CDR3 sequence is 13 residues long. CDR3 region: CASNPTGNPEAFF. The CDR3 DNA reads as TGTGCCAGCAACCCAACAGGGAACCCTGAAGCTTTCTTT.

The chain carries TRBV5-1 and TRBJ2-3; maybe TRBD2 (6 bases). The V end was cut by 5 bases, the J end by 1 base, with 14 bases between. This CDR3 region has 15 residues. Germline V CDR1 and CDR2: SGHRS, YFSETQ. The CDR3 region is CASRSHGGGTDTQYF. The CDR3 nucleotides are TGCGCCAGCAGATCCCACGGGGGAGGCACAGATACGCAGTATTTT.

The chain recombines TRBV11-2 with TRBJ2-3; D might be TRBD2 (7 bases). The V gene's germline CDR1 is SGHAT and CDR2 FQNNGV. The length of the CDR3 is 15 residues. Trimming removed 5 bases from V and 2 bases from J, with 14 bases in between. Here the CDR3 reads CASSVRGAATDTQYF. The CDR3 region has the DNA TGTGCCAGCAGCGTTCGGGGGGCAGCCACAGATACGCAGTATTTT.

The rearrangement joins TRBV25-1 to TRBJ1-2; the match to TRBD1 covers 9 bases. Trimming cost V 1 base and J 1 base; bases outside gene matches: 4. The CDR3 length is 16 residues. Germline loops: CDR1 MGHDK, CDR2 SYGVNS. The CDR3 DNA is TGTGCCAGCAGTGAATGGGGGACAGGGAATAACTATGGCTACACCTTC. This gives the protein CASSEWGTGNNYGYTF.

The CDR3 bases are TGTGCCAGCTCACCACCGGGCTCGGGGCAGGGGGAGCAGTACTTC. It translates to CASSPPGSGQGEQYF. This chain connects TRBV18 to TRBJ2-7, with a tentative D call TRBD1 (6 bases). Germline values: CDR1 KGHSH, CDR2 LQKENI. The CDR3 covers 15 residues. V was trimmed by 0 bases and J by 7 bases, leaving 16 bases between them. Full variable domain (missing parts from reference TRBV18 and TRBJ2-7): NAGVMQNPRHLVRRRGQEARLRCSPMKGHSHVYWYRQLPEEGLKFMVYLQKENIIDESGMPKERFSAEFPKEGPSILRIQQVVRGDSAAYFCASSPPGSGQGEQYFGPGTRLTVT.

The chain carries TRBV4-3 and TRBJ2-5; D is unclear. Germline V CDR1 and CDR2: LGHNA, YSLEER. V was shortened by 0 bases and J by 2 bases, with 7 bases between the two germline ends. The CDR3 covers 14 residues. The CDR3 loop is CASSQDPVQETQYF. The CDR3 DNA reads as TGCGCCAGCAGCCAAGATCCCGTACAAGAGACCCAGTACTTC.

V and J are TRBV6-5 and TRBJ2-7; D remains ambiguous. Trimming cost V 7 bases and J 4 bases, with 8 bases left between them. The CDR3 runs 11 residues. In germline, CDR1 is MNHEY, CDR2 SVGAGI. CDR3 in DNA: TGTGCCAGCACGGCGCGGTACGAGCAGTACTTC. Its translation is CASTARYEQYF.

The chain links TRBV18 to TRBJ2-1, with a weak D call TRBD1 (6 bases). Germline assignment: CDR1 KGHSH and CDR2 LQKENI. Trimming cost V 1 base and J 5 bases, with 9 bases left between them. The length of the CDR3 is 14 residues. CDR3 region: CASSPRDTHNEQFF. CDR3 bases: TGTGCCAGCTCACCACGGGACACACACAATGAGCAGTTCTTC.

This rearrangement joins TRBV5-6 to TRBJ2-5, with 14 positions matching TRBD2. This CDR3 spans 16 amino acids. V lost 4 bases, J lost 5 bases, and 7 bases stayed unmatched. CDR1 is SGHDT, CDR2 YYEEEE, per germline. The DNA for the CDR3 is TGTGCCAGCAGCCGCCAGACTAGCGGGAGGGGGGAGACCCAGTACTTC. Amino acid sequence: CASSRQTSGRGETQYF.

This clone occurred a few times. This chain's CDR3 is CATSLAGDVKEQFF. The DNA for the CDR3 is TGTGCCACCAGTCTTGCGGGAGACGTCAAAGAGCAGTTCTTC. The chain combines TRBV24-1 with TRBJ2-1; 7 bases agree with TRBD2. The CDR3 contains 14 residues. The V and J ends lost 6 bases and 10 bases, in that order; junction bases with no gene match: 11. Looked up from germline, CDR1 is KGHDR and CDR2 is SFDVKD.

The chain couples TRBV28 to TRBJ1-1, with 8 bases lining up with TRBD1. CDR3 length: 17 amino acids. The germline gives CDR1 MDHEN, CDR2 SYDVKM. The junction had 14 bases not matched to a gene; V was cut back by 3 bases and J by 5 bases. Here the CDR3 reads CASSFNRGAPVITEAFF. The DNA for the CDR3 is TGTGCCAGCAGTTTTAACAGGGGGGCCCCCGTTATAACTGAAGCTTTCTTT.